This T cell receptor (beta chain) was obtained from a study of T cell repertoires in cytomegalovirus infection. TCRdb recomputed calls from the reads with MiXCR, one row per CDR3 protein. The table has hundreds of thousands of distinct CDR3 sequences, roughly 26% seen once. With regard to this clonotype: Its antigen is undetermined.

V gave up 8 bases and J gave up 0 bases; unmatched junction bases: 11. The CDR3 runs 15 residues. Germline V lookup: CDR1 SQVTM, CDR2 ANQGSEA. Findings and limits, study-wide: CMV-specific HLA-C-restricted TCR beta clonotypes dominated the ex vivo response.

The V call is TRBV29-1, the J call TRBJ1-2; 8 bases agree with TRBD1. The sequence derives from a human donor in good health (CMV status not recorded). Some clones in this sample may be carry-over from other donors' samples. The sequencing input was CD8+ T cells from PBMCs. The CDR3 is CSIRDDRGSNYGYTF. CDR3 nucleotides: TGCAGCATTAGAGACGACAGGGGTTCTAACTATGGCTACACCTTC.